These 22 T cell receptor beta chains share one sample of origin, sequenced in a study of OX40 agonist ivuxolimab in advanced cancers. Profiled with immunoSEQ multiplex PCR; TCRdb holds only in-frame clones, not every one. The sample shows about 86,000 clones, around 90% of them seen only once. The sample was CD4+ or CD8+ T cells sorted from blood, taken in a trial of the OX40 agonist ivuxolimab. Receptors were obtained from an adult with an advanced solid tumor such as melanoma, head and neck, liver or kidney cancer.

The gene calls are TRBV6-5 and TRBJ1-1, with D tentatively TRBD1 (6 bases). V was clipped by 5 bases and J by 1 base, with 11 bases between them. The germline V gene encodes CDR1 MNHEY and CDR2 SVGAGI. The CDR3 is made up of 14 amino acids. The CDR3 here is CASSAQTGNTEAFF. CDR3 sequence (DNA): TGTGCCAGCAGTGCCCAGACAGGGAACACTGAAGCTTTCTTT.

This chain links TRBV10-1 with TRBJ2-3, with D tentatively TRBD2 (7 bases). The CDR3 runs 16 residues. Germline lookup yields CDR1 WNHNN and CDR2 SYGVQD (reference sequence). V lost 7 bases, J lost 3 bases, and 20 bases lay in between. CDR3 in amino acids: CASKKRGRGRTDTQYF. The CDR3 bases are TGCGCCAGCAAAAAGAGGGGGAGGGGTCGAACAGATACGCAGTATTTT.

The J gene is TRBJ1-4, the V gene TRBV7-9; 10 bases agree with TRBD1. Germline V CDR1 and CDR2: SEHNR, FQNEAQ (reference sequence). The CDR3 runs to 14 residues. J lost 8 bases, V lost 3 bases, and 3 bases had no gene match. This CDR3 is CASSFGTGVEKLFF. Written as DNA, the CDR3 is TGTGCCAGCAGCTTCGGGACAGGGGTAGAAAAACTGTTTTTT.

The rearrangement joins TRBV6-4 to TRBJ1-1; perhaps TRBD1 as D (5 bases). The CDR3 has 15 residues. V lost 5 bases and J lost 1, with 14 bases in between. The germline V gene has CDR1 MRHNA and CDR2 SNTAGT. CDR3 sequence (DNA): TGTGCCAGCAGTTCAGGGACGGGGCAGAACACTGAAGCTTTCTTT. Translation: CASSSGTGQNTEAFF.

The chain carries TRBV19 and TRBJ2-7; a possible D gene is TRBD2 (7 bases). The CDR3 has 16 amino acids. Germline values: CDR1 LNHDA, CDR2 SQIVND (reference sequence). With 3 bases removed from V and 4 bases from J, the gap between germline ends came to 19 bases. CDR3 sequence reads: CASSIFLSGGAYEQYF. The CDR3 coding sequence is TGTGCCAGTAGTATTTTCCTTTCGGGGGGCGCGTACGAGCAGTACTTC.

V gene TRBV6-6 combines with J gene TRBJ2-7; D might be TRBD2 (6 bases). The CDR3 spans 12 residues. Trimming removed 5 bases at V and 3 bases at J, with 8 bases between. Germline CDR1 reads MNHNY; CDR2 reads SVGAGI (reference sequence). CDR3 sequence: CASSQTSYEQYF. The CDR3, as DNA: TGTGCCAGCAGTCAGACTAGCTACGAGCAGTACTTC.

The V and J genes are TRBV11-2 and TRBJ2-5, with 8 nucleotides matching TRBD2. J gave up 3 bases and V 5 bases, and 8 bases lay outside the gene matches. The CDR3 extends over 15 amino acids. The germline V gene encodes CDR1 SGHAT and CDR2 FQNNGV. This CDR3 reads CASSPRGTSEETQYF. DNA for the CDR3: TGTGCCAGCAGCCCCCGTGGGACTAGTGAAGAGACCCAGTACTTC.

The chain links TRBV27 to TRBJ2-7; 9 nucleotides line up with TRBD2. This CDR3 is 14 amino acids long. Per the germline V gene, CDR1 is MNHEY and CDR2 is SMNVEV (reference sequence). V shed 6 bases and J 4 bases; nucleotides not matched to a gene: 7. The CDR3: CASSLGLASYEQYF. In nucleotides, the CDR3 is TGTGCCAGCAGCCTCGGACTAGCGAGTTACGAGCAGTACTTC.

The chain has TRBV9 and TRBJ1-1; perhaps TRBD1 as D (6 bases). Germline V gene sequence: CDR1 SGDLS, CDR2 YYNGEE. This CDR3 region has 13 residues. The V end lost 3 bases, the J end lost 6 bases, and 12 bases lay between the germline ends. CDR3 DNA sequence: TGTGCCAGCAGCGAGGGGGGTTTAGCTGAAGCTTTCTTT. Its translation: CASSEGGLAEAFF. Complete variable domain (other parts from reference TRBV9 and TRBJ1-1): DSGVTQTPKHLITATGQRVTLRCSPRSGDLSVYWYQQSLDQGLQFLIQYYNGEERAKGNILERFSAQQFPDLHSELNLSSLELGDSALYFCASSEGGLAEAFFGQGTRLTVV.

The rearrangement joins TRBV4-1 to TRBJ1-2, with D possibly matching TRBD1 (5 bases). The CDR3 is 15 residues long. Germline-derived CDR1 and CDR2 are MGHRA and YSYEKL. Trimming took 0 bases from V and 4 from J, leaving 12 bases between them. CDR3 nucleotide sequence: TGCGCCAGCAGCCAAGATAGGGGAGACACCTATGGCTACACCTTC. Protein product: CASSQDRGDTYGYTF.

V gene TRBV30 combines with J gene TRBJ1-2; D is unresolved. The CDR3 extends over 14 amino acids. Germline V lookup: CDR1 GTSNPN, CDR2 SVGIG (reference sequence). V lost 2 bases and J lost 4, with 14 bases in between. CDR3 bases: TGTGCCTGGAGTCGACGGACCGTCAGCTATGGCTACACCTTC. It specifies CAWSRRTVSYGYTF.

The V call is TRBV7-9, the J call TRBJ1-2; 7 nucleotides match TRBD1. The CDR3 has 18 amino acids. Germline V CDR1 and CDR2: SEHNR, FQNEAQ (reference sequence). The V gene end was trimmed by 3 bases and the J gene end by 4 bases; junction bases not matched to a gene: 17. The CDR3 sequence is CASSFQNPSGGRGYGYTF. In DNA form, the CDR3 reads TGTGCCAGCAGCTTTCAAAACCCTTCAGGGGGGCGTGGCTATGGCTACACCTTC.

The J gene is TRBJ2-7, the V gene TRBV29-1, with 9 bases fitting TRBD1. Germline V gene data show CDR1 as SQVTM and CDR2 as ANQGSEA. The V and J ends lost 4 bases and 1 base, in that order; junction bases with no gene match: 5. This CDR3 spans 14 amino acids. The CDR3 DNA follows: TGCAGCGTTGCCGGGACAGGGTCTTCCTACGAGCAGTACTTC. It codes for CSVAGTGSSYEQYF.

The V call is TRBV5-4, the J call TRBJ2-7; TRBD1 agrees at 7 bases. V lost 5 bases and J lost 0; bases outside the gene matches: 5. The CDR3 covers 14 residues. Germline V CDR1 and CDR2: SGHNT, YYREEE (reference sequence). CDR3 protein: CASSSGQDSYEQYF. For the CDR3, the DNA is TGTGCCAGCAGTTCAGGACAGGACTCCTACGAGCAGTACTTC.

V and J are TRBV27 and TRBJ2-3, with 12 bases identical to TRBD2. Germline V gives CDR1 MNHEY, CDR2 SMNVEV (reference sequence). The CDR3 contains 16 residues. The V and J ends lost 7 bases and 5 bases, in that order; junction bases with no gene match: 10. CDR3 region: CASNDPSGRALDTQYF. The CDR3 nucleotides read TGTGCCAGCAATGACCCTAGCGGGAGGGCCTTAGATACGCAGTATTTT.

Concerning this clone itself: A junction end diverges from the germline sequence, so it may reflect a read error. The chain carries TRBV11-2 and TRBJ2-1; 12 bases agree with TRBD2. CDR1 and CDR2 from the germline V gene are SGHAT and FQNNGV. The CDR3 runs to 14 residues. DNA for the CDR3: TGTGCCAGCCGGCTAGCGGGAGGGCCCTCATCTCTACTCTTC. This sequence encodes CASRLAGGPSSLLF. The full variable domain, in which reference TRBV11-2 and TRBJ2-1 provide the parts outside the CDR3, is EAGVAQSPRYKIIEKRQSVAFWCNPISGHATLYWYQQILGQGPKLLIQFQNNGVVDDSQLPKDRFSAERLKGVDSTLKIQPAKLEDSAVYLCASRLAGGPSSLLFGPGTRLTVL.

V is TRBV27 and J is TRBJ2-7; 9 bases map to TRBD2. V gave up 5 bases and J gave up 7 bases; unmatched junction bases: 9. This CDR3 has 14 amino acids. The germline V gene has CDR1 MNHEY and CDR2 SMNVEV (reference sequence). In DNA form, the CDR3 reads TGTGCCAGCAGTGTAGCGGGAGATACCCTGGAGCAGTACTTC. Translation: CASSVAGDTLEQYF.

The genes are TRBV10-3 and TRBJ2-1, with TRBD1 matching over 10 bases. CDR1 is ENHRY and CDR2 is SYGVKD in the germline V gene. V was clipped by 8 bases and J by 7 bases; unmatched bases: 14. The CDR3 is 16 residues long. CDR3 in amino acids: CAIGGTGADLGNEQFF. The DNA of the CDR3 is TGTGCCATCGGGGGGACAGGGGCTGACTTGGGGAATGAGCAGTTCTTC.

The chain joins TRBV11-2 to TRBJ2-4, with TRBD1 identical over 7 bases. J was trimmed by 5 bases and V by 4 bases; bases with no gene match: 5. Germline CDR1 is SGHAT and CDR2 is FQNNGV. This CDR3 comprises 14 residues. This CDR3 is CASSSHRGQNIQYF. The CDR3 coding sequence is TGTGCCAGCAGCTCCCACAGGGGACAAAACATTCAGTACTTC.

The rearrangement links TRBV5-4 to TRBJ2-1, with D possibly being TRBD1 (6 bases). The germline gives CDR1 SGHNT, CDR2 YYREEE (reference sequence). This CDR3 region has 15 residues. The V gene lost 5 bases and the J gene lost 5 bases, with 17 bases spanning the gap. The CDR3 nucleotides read TGTGCCAGCAGGTACCTAGGGGGAGTCCACAATGAGCAGTTCTTC. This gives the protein CASRYLGGVHNEQFF. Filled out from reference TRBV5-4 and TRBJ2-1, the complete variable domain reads ETGVTQSPTHLIKTRGQQVTLRCSSQSGHNTVSWYQQALGQGPQFIFQYYREEENGRGNFPPRFSGLQFPNYSSELNVNALELDDSALYLCASRYLGGVHNEQFFGPGTRLTVL.

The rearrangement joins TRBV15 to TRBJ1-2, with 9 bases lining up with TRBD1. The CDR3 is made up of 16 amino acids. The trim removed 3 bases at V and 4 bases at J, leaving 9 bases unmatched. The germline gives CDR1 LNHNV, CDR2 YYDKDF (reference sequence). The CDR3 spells CATSSGGQGVGYGYTF. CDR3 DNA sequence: TGTGCCACCAGCAGCGGGGGACAGGGTGTTGGCTATGGCTACACCTTC.

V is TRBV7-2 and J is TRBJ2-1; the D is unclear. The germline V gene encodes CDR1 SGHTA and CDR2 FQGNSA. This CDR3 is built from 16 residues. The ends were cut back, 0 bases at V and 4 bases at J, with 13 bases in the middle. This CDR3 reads CASSLAFTPEYNEQFF. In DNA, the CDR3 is TGTGCCAGCAGCTTAGCTTTCACTCCAGAGTACAATGAGCAGTTCTTC.